Sequencing of this T cell receptor beta chain was carried out in a study of T cells in localized non-small cell lung cancer. Overall study results and limits: Longer survival (overall) was linked to higher T cell density in blood. Tumor samples were not multi-region, leaving intratumor heterogeneity unexcluded. Clonality of T cells reached its maximum in uninvolved adjacent lung, surpassing tumor.

Details on this clone: The antigen remains undetermined.

CDR1 is SQVTM and CDR2 is ANQGSEA in the germline V gene. The CDR3 extends over 15 amino acids. V was clipped by 8 bases and J by 4 bases, with 23 bases between them. The protocol was immunoSEQ multiplex PCR, while the TCRdb copy is restricted to in-frame clones and leaves out a portion. The sample has fewer than 40,000 clones, around 87% seen once. The chain has TRBV29-1 and TRBJ2-5, with a weak D call TRBD2 (7 bases). Sequenced material: peripheral blood mononuclear cells, taken before any cancer treatment. This receptor was taken from a man aged 40-75 years with stage III lung adenocarcinoma. Written as DNA, the CDR3 is TGCAGCCTGTCGTCTCGGGGGGCCTTTAGAGAGACCCAGTACTTC. Its protein product is CSLSSRGAFRETQYF.